These 7 T cell receptor beta chains originate from one sample sequenced in a study of T-cell memory formation after mild COVID-19. Using its own MiXCR run on the 5' RACE reads, TCRdb lists one record per CDR3 protein. Among fewer than 650,000 distinct CDR3 sequences listed, about 18% were seen once. The sequenced sample consisted of PBMCs or a T cell subset sorted from them (not recorded which). The receptor set was obtained from an adult woman who had mild COVID-19 (a few samples of this study predate the infection). Cell type and time point are not known.

This chain joins TRBV7-2 and TRBJ2-1, with a weak D call TRBD2 (6 bases). Germline CDR1 SGHTA, CDR2 FQGNSA. CDR3 length: 15 residues. Trimming took off 5 bases at V and 4 bases at J, with 15 bases between the two ends. The CDR3 spells CASSEGLRAYNEQFF. For the CDR3, the DNA is TGTGCCAGCAGCGAAGGACTAAGGGCGTACAATGAGCAGTTCTTC.

This rearrangement joins TRBV12-3 or TRBV12-4 to TRBJ2-6; TRBD1 is a possible D gene (6 bases). The CDR3 length is 15 residues. V was pared by 8 bases and J by 2 bases, with 13 bases between. The CDR3 loop is CASGIPGAGANVLTF. CDR3 DNA sequence: TGTGCCAGCGGCATTCCAGGGGCTGGGGCCAACGTCCTGACTTTC.

The chain couples TRBV4-1 to TRBJ2-1; 8 bases align to TRBD2. The trim removed 3 bases at V and 7 bases at J, leaving 5 bases unmatched. Germline V gene data show CDR1 as MGHRA and CDR2 as YSYEKL. The CDR3 has 14 residues. CDR3 bases: TGCGCCAGCAGCCAGACGGGAGGGGGGAATGAGCAGTTCTTC. Translated, it gives CASSQTGGGNEQFF.

The chain carries TRBV29-1 and TRBJ1-5; possible D gene TRBD1, 5 bases. Trimming shortened V by 5 bases and J by 2 bases, and 13 bases separated the two germline ends. The CDR3 is made up of 14 amino acids. Germline-derived CDR1 and CDR2 are SQVTM and ANQGSEA. In nucleotides, the CDR3 is TGCAGCGTTCTAATCCTGGGGGGCAATCAGCCCCAGCATTTT. This gives the protein CSVLILGGNQPQHF.

This clonotype appeared a few times. The chain is built from TRBV18 and TRBJ1-6; D gene unclear. Germline values: CDR1 KGHSH, CDR2 LQKENI. The CDR3 is 15 residues long. The V gene lost 2 bases and the J gene lost 8 bases, with 13 bases spanning the gap. The CDR3, as DNA: TGTGCCAGCTCACCAAAGGAGGGCCTGGATTCACCCCTCCACTTT. It yields the protein CASSPKEGLDSPLHF.

The table lists this clonotype with a few counts. The chain employs TRBV5-1 and TRBJ1-1; 10 positions agree with TRBD1. V lost 0 bases and J lost 2; bases outside the gene matches: 4. The CDR3 totals 16 residues. The germline gives CDR1 SGHRS, CDR2 YFSETQ. CDR3 loop: CASSLGTGGYNTEAFF. CDR3 bases: TGCGCCAGCAGCTTGGGGACAGGGGGTTATAACACTGAAGCTTTCTTT. The variable domain in full, completed from reference TRBV5-1 and TRBJ1-1, reads KAGVTQTPRYLIKTRGQQVTLSCSPISGHRSVSWYQQTPGQGLQFLFEYFSETQRNKGNFPGRFSGRQFSNSRSEMNVSTLELGDSALYLCASSLGTGGYNTEAFFGQGTRLTVV.

The chain joins TRBV18 to TRBJ2-1, with unresolved D. Trimming left V 0 bases short and J 6 bases short, with 12 bases between. The germline V gene has CDR1 KGHSH and CDR2 LQKENI. This CDR3 is built from 15 residues. The CDR3 is CASSPPYAATNEQFF. CDR3 DNA sequence: TGTGCCAGCTCACCACCGTACGCCGCCACCAATGAGCAGTTCTTC.